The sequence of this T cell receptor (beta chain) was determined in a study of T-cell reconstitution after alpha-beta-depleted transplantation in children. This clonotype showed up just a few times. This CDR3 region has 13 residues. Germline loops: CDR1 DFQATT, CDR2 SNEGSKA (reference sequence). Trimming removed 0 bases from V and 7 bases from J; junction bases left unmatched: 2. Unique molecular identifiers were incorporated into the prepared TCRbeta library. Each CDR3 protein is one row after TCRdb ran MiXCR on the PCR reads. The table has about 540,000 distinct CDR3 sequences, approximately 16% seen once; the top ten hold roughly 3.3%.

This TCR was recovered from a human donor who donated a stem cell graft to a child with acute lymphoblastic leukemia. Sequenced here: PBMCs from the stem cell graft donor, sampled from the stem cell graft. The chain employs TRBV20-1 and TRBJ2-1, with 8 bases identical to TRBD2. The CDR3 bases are TGCAGTGCTAGAGAGGAGCGGGGGAATGAGCAGTTCTTC. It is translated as CSAREERGNEQFF.